A selection of T cell receptor beta chains follows, all from one sample in a study of blood T cell repertoires in COVID-19. Clones were read by immunoSEQ multiplex PCR, and TCRdb kept only the in-frame ones, dropping some. In the table there are 85,000 to 130,000 clones, roughly 80% of which are singletons. What was sequenced was peripheral blood. Receptors were obtained from a man in his sixties with acute or convalescent COVID-19. The CDR3 runs from the conserved cysteine through the conserved F or W. A D gene is named only where the DNA matches it firmly. Size is stated for part of the rows, as once, few or many counts, or as a class when the clone is expanded.

D	V	J	size	CDR3	DNA
NA	TRBV4-3	TRBJ2-3	NA	CASSQGLAQDTQYF	TGCGCCAGCAGCCAAGGGCTCGCCCAGGATACGCAGTATTTT
NA	TRBV28	TRBJ2-3	NA	CASKIGGRDTQYF	TGTGCCAGCAAAATAGGCGGTAGAGATACGCAGTATTTT
NA	TRBV28	TRBJ1-5	NA	CASTRQSNQPQHF	TGTGCCAGCACGCGACAGTCCAATCAGCCCCAGCATTTT
NA	TRBV12-3/TRBV12-4	TRBJ2-7	NA	CASSPHPYEQYF	TGTGCCAGCAGTCCACACCCATACGAGCAGTACTTC
TRBD1	TRBV18	TRBJ2-5	once	CASSPMGQGQETQYF	TGTGCCAGCTCACCAATGGGACAGGGCCAAGAGACCCAGTACTTC
NA	TRBV19	TRBJ2-1	NA	CASRAQGYNEQFF	TGTGCCAGTAGGGCACAGGGCTACAATGAGCAGTTCTTC
NA	TRBV18	TRBJ2-7	NA	CASSPVDGDSYEQYF	TGTGCCAGCTCACCTGTTGACGGAGACTCCTACGAGCAGTACTTC
TRBD1	TRBV6-5	TRBJ1-2	NA	CASSFRQGSGYTF	TGTGCCAGCAGTTTTCGACAGGGCTCGGGCTACACCTTC
TRBD1	TRBV5-1	TRBJ2-3	NA	CASSLPGTGDTQYF	TGCGCCAGCAGCCTTCCCGGGACAGGAGATACGCAGTATTTT
TRBD2	TRBV7-2	TRBJ2-7	NA	CASSLALAGAGYEQYF	TGTGCCAGCAGCTTAGCACTAGCGGGAGCCGGGTACGAGCAGTACTTC
NA	TRBV7-2	TRBJ1-1	NA	CASSFQTGNTEAFF	TGTGCCAGCAGCTTCCAGACAGGGAACACTGAAGCTTTCTTT
NA	TRBV6-2/TRBV6-3	TRBJ2-6	NA	CASSLLATGANVLTF	TGTGCCAGCAGTTTGTTAGCGACCGGGGCCAACGTCCTGACTTTC
TRBD2	TRBV4-3	TRBJ2-3	NA	CASSQGPGLAADTQYF	TGCGCCAGCAGCCAGGGGCCGGGACTAGCGGCAGATACGCAGTATTTT
NA	TRBV28	TRBJ2-7	NA	CASIKTGFSYEQYF	TGTGCCAGCATTAAGACAGGCTTCTCCTACGAGCAGTACTTC
TRBD1	TRBV5-1	TRBJ2-2	NA	CASSYGTGGAGELFF	TGCGCCAGCAGTTACGGGACAGGGGGCGCGGGGGAGCTGTTTTTT
TRBD2	TRBV19	TRBJ2-4	once	CASSIGGVSDIQYF	TGTGCCAGTAGTATTGGGGGGGTTAGTGACATTCAGTACTTC
TRBD2	TRBV7-2	TRBJ2-5	NA	CASRPASGETQYF	TGTGCCAGCAGGCCCGCTAGCGGAGAGACCCAGTACTTC
NA	TRBV7-3	TRBJ2-2	many	CASSLINGANTGELFF	TGTGCCAGCAGCTTAATCAACGGGGCGAACACCGGGGAGCTGTTTTTT
NA	TRBV7-3	TRBJ2-3	few	CASSTVGGPTDTQYF	TGTGCCAGCAGTACCGTCGGAGGGCCCACAGATACGCAGTATTTT
NA	TRBV2	TRBJ2-3	few	CASTLRDTQYF	TGTGCCAGCACACTCCGGGATACGCAGTATTTT
NA	TRBV5-5	TRBJ1-5	NA	CASSARTDLRQPQHF	TGTGCCAGCAGCGCCCGGACAGACCTCAGGCAGCCCCAGCATTTT
NA	TRBV19	TRBJ2-1	NA	CASNHRIGGAYNEQFF	TGTGCCAGTAACCACCGAATCGGGGGAGCCTACAATGAGCAGTTCTTC
TRBD1	TRBV7-2	TRBJ1-5	NA	CASSLAGGQYNQPQHF	TGTGCCAGCAGCTTAGCTGGGGGACAGTACAATCAGCCCCAGCATTTT
TRBD1	TRBV6-2/TRBV6-3	TRBJ2-5	few	CASSYGTGFQETQYF	TGTGCCAGCAGTTACGGGACAGGGTTCCAAGAGACCCAGTACTTC
NA	TRBV10-1	TRBJ1-3	few	CASSDPGISGNTIYF	TGCGCCAGCAGTGACCCCGGGATCTCTGGAAACACCATATATTTT
NA	TRBV7-8	TRBJ1-5	few	CASSLAATGANQPQHF	TGTGCCAGCAGCTTAGCCGCGACAGGCGCAAATCAGCCCCAGCATTTT
NA	TRBV30	TRBJ1-6	NA	CAWSVDRGSSIYNSPLHF	TGTGCCTGGAGTGTCGATAGGGGGTCAAGCATCTATAATTCACCCCTCCACTTT
TRBD2	TRBV5-4	TRBJ2-7	NA	CASSLVAGATYEQYF	TGTGCCAGCAGCTTGGTAGCGGGGGCGACCTACGAGCAGTACTTC
NA	TRBV11-3	TRBJ2-7	NA	CASSSSSRGYEQYF	TGTGCCAGCAGCAGTTCCTCTAGGGGGTACGAGCAGTACTTC
NA	TRBV2	TRBJ1-5	NA	CASSRAEADSNQPQHF	TGTGCCAGCAGTCGCGCCGAGGCAGATAGCAATCAGCCCCAGCATTTT
TRBD2	TRBV7-6	TRBJ2-2	NA	CASSPLAGVTGELFF	TGTGCCAGCAGCCCCCTAGCGGGAGTCACCGGGGAGCTGTTTTTT
TRBD1	TRBV7-9	TRBJ2-7	NA	CASSLAYGQGSYEQYF	TGTGCCAGCAGCTTAGCTTACGGACAGGGGAGCTACGAGCAGTACTTC
NA	TRBV30	TRBJ1-2	NA	CAWSGTLIGYTF	TGTGCCTGGAGTGGGACTCTAATTGGCTACACCTTC
NA	TRBV2	TRBJ1-1	once	CASSGSRGGTEAFF	TGTGCCAGCAGTGGATCTAGGGGTGGGACTGAAGCTTTCTTT
TRBD2	TRBV6-4	TRBJ2-5	NA	CASSYQKRTRENQETQYF	TGTGCCAGCAGCTATCAGAAAAGGACTAGAGAAAACCAAGAGACCCAGTACTTC
TRBD1	TRBV5-1	TRBJ1-2	NA	CASSEGQGYGYTF	TGCGCCAGCAGCGAGGGACAGGGGTATGGCTACACCTTC
TRBD2	TRBV6-2/TRBV6-3	TRBJ2-1	NA	CASSYWTSGGRSSYNEQFF	TGTGCCAGCAGTTACTGGACTAGCGGGGGAAGGAGCTCCTACAATGAGCAGTTCTTC